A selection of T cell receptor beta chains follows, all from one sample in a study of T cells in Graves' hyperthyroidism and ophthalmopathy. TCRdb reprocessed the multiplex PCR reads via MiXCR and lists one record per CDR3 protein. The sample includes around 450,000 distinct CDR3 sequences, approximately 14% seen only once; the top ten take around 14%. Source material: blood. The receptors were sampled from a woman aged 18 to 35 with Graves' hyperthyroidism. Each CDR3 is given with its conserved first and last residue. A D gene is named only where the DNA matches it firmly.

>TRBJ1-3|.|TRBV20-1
CSALGRVGNTIYF
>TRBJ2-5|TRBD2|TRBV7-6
CASSSTGTKQETQYF
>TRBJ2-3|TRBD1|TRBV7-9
CASSTGQGATDTQYF
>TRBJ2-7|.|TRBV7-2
CASSLSGGWAYEQYF
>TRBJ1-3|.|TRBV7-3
CASSLSLAPGNTIYF
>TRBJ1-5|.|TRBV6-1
CASKPGERSDQPQHF
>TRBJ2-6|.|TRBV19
CASSGRRVSGANVLTF
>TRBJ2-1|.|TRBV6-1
CASSEQAGLNLYEQFF
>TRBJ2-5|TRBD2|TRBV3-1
CASSHWRGGRETQYF
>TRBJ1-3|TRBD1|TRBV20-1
CSADGQGENTIYF
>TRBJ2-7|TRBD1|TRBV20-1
CSARDRTGSPYEQYF
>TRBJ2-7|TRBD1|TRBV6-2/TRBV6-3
CASSYSMGTGFVYEQYF
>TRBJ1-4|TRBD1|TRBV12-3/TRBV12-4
CASSLGRIRDRGRTMKKLFF
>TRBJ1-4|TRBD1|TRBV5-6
CASSLGQGVEKLFF